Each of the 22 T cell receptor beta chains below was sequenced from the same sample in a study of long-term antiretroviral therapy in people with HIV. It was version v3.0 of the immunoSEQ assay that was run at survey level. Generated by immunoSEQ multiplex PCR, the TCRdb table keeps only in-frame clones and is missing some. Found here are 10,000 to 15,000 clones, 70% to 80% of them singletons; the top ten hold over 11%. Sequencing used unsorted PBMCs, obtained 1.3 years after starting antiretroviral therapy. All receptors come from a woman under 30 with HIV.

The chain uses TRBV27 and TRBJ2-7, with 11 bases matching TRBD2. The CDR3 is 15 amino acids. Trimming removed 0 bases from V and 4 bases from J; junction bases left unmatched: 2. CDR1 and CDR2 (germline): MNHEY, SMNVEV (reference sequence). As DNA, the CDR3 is TGTGCCAGCAGTTTATCGTTAGCGGGAGGGTACGAGCAGTACTTC. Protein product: CASSLSLAGGYEQYF.

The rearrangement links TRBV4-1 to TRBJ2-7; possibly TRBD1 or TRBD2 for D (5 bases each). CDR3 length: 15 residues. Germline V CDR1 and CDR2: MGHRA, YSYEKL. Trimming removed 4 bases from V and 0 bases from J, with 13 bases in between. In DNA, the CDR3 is TGCGCCAGCAGCCCGGGGCCTGAAAGCTCCTACGAGCAGTACTTC. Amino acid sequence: CASSPGPESSYEQYF.

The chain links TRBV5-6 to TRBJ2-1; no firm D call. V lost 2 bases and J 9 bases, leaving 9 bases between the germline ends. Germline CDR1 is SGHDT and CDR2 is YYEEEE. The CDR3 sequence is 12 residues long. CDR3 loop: CASSFSTSEQFF. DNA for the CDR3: TGTGCCAGCAGCTTTAGCACGTCTGAGCAGTTCTTC. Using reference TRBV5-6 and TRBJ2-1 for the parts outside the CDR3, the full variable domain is DAGVTQSPTHLIKTRGQQVTLRCSPKSGHDTVSWYQQALGQGPQFIFQYYEEEERQRGNFPDRFSGHQFPNYSSELNVNALLLGDSALYLCASSFSTSEQFFGPGTRLTVL.

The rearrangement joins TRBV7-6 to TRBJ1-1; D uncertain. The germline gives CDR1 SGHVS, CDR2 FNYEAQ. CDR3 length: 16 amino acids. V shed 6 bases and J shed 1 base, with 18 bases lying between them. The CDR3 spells CASRPIPGTENTEAFF. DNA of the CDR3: TGTGCCAGCAGACCTATCCCGGGAACAGAGAACACTGAAGCTTTCTTT.

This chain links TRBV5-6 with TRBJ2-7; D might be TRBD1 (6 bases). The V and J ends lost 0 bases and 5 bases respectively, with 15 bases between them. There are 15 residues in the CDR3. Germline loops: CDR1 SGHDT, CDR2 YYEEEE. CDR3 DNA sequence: TGTGCCAGCAGCTTGGAATGGGAGCAGGGGAACGAGCAGTACTTC. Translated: CASSLEWEQGNEQYF.

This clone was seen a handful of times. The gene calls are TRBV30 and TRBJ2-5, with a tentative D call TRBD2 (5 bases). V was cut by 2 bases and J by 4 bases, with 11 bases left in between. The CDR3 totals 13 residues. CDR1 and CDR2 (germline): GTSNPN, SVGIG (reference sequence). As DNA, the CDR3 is TGTGCCTGGAGTTTAGATGGGAGAGAGACCCAGTACTTC. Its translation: CAWSLDGRETQYF.

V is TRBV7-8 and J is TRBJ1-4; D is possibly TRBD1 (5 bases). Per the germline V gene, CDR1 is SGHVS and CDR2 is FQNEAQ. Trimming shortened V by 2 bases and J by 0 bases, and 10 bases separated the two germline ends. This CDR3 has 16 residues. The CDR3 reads CASSLRAGSTNEKLFF. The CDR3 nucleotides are TGTGCCAGCAGCTTACGGGCAGGGTCAACTAATGAAAAACTGTTTTTT.

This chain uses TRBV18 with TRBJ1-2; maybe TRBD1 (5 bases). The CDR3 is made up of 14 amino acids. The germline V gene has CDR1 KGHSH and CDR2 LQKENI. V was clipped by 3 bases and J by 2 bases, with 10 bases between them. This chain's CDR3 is CASSPPEGNYGYTF. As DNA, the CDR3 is TGTGCCAGCTCACCTCCTGAGGGGAACTATGGCTACACCTTC.

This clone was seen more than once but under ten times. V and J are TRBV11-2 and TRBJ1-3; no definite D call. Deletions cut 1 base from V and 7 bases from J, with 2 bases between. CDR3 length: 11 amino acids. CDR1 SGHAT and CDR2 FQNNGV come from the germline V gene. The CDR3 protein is CASSLVNTIYF. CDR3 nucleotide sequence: TGTGCCAGCAGCTTAGTGAACACCATATATTTT.

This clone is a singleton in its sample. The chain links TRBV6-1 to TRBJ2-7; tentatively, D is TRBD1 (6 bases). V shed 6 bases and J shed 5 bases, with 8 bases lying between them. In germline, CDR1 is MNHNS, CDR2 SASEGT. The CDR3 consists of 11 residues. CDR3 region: CASRHRDEQYF. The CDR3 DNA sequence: TGTGCCAGCAGGCACAGGGACGAGCAGTACTTC.

This chain's CDR3 is CAISGIRTGLYEQYF. In DNA form, the CDR3 reads TGTGCCATCAGTGGGATCAGGACAGGCCTCTACGAGCAGTACTTC. The V and J genes are TRBV10-3 and TRBJ2-7, with 7 nucleotides matching TRBD1. J gave up 3 bases and V 4 bases, and 9 bases lay outside the gene matches. Germline values: CDR1 ENHRY, CDR2 SYGVKD. The CDR3 sequence is 15 residues long.

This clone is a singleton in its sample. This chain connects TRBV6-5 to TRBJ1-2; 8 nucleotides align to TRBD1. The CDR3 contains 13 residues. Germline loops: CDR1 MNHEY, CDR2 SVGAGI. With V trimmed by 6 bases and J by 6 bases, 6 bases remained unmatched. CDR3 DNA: TGTGCCAGCAGACCCACAGGGGGGGATGGCTACACCTTC. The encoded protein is CASRPTGGDGYTF.

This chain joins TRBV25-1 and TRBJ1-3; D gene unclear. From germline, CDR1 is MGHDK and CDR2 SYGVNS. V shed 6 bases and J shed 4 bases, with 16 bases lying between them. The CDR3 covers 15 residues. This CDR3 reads CASRDDRSSGNTIYF. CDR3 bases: TGTGCCAGCAGAGATGACCGTTCGTCGGGAAACACCATATATTTT.

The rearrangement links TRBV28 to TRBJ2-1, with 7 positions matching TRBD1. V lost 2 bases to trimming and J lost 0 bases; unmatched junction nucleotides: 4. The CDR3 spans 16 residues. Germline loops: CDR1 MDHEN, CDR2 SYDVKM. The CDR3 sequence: CASSLGRDSSYNEQFF. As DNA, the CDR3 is TGTGCCAGCAGTTTAGGTAGGGACAGCTCCTACAATGAGCAGTTCTTC.

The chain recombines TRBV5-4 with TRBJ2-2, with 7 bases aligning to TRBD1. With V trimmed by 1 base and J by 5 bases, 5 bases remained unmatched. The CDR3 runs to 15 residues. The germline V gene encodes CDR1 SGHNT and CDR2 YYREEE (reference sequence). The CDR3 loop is CASSLLGGRTGELFF. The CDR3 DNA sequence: TGTGCCAGCAGCTTGTTAGGGGGCCGTACCGGGGAGCTGTTTTTT.

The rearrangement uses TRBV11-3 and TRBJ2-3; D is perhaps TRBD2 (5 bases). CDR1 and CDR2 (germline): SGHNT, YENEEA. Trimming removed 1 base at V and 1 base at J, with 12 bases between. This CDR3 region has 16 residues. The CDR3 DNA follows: TGTGCCAGCAGCTTAGGCCTAGCCACACGCACAGATACGCAGTATTTT. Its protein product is CASSLGLATRTDTQYF.

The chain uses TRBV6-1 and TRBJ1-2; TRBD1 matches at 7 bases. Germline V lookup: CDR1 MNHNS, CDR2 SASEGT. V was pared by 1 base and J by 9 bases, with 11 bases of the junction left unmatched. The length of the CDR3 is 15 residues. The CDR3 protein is CASSEEEGGGRRYTF. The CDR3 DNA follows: TGTGCCAGCAGTGAAGAAGAAGGAGGGGGCAGGCGCTACACCTTC.

CDR3 in amino acids: CASSRHRGVGPQHF. DNA for the CDR3: TGCGCCAGCAGCCGACACAGGGGAGTGGGGCCCCAGCATTTT. The gene calls are TRBV4-3 and TRBJ1-5; 7 nucleotides align to TRBD1. The length of the CDR3 is 14 residues. Germline CDR1 is LGHNA and CDR2 is YSLEER. Trimming cost V 4 bases and J 9 bases; bases outside gene matches: 9.

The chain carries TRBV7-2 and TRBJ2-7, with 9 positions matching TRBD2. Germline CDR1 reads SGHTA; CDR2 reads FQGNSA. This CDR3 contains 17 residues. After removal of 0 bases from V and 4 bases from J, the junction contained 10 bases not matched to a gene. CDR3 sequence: CASSLAPSSGGKYEQYF. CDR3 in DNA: TGTGCCAGCAGCTTAGCGCCCTCCAGCGGGGGGAAGTACGAGCAGTACTTC. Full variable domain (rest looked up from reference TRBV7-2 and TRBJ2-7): GAGVSQSPSNKVTEKGKDVELRCDPISGHTALYWYRQSLGQGLEFLIYFQGNSAPDKSGLPSDRFSAERTGGSVSTLTIQRTQQEDSAVYLCASSLAPSSGGKYEQYFGPGTRLTVT.

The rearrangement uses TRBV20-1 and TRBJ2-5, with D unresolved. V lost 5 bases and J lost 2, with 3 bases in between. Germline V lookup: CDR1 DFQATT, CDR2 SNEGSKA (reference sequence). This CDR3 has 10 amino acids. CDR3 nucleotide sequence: TGCAGTGCTCCTCAAGAGACCCAGTACTTC. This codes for CSAPQETQYF.

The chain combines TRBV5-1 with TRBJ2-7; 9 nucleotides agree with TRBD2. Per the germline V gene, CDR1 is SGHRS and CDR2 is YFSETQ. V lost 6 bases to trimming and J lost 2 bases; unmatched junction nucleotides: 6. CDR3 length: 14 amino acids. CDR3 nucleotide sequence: TGCGCCAGCACGGGACTAGCAGGCCCCTACGAGCAGTACTTC. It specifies CASTGLAGPYEQYF.

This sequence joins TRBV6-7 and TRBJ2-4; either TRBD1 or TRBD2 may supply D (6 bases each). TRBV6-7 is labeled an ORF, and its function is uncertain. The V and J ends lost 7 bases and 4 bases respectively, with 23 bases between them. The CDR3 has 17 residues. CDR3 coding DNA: TGTGCCAGCACATACGGGGGCCGGACTCAAGGGAAAAACATTCAGTACTTC. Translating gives CASTYGGRTQGKNIQYF.